This T cell receptor beta chain was recovered during a study of shared clonotypes between healthy human individuals. The study, taken as a whole, reports: Large depth notwithstanding, sorted-subset sequencing proved incomplete by rarefaction.

A word on this clone: Its antigen remains unknown.

Only in-frame clones appear in the TCRdb table, and some are missing; sequencing was by immunoSEQ multiplex PCR. The repertoire holds about 2.1 million clones, with 90% to 95% as singletons. The CDR3 is 13 amino acids. The V and J ends lost 5 bases and 5 bases respectively, with 10 bases between them. Germline CDR1 and CDR2: LNHDA and SQIVND (reference sequence). As defined, naive CD8 cells were CD45RO-negative and positively selected for CCR7, with terminally differentiated effector memory CD45RA+ cells excluded. Participating donors were healthy, HIV-negative adults free of recent acute infections or vaccinations. Each donor was a Caucasian adult residing in Nashville, Tennessee.

Sequencing was done on a sample of naive CD8+ T cells from PBMCs. The gene calls are TRBV19 and TRBJ1-5; D may be TRBD1 (6 bases). The sequence came from a man aged 18 to 30 in good health. Some clones in this sample may be carry-over from other donors' samples. CDR3 loop: CASSDRSDQPQHF. In DNA, the CDR3 is TGTGCCAGTAGTGACAGGTCGGATCAGCCCCAGCATTTT.